This T cell receptor (beta chain) was sequenced in a study of blood T cells in healthy people across ages. General study points: Diversity was estimated from one million T cells, and these estimates were considered underestimates. There was a strong correlation between TCR beta diversity and naive T cell percentage. Compared with aged donors, long-lived donors showed fewer expanded clones, suggesting selection.

The second PCR ran roughly 6 to 11 cycles with a sample-barcoded 5' primer and J-beta primers. TCRdb re-called the 5' RACE reads with MiXCR, one entry per CDR3 protein. This sample has about a million distinct CDR3 sequences, with 45% to 60% found just once. The total RNA that was extracted per sample amounted to at least 5.5 micrograms. Remarks on this clonotype: Its antigen remains unidentified.

The V gene lost 5 bases and the J gene lost 2 bases, with 16 bases spanning the gap. CDR3 length: 17 residues. Germline loops: CDR1 KGHSH, CDR2 LQKENI. This chain connects TRBV18 to TRBJ2-6; possibly TRBD1 for D (5 bases). The TCR originated in a woman aged 55-75 years in good health. The sample consisted of blood. The CDR3 reads CASSAMGQLAGANVLTF. In DNA form, the CDR3 reads TGTGCCAGCTCAGCAATGGGGCAATTGGCTGGGGCCAACGTCCTGACTTTC.